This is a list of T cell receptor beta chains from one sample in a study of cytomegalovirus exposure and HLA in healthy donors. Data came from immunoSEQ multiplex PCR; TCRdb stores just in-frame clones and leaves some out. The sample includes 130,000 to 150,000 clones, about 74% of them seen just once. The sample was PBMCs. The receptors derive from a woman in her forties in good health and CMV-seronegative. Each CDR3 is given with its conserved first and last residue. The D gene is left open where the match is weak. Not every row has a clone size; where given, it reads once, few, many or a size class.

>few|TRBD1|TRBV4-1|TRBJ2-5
TGCGCCAGCAGCGGAGTGCGGGACAGGGCTATGACCCAGTACTTC
CASSGVRDRAMTQYF
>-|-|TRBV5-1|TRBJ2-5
TGCGCCAGCAGCTTGGTGCCGGGGGAGGAGACCCAGTACTTC
CASSLVPGEETQYF
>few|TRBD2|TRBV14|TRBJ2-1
TGTGCCAGCAGTAGCGGGAGAGAATACAATGAGCAGTTCTTC
CASSSGREYNEQFF
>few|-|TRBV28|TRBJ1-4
TGTGCCAGCAGCACCGGGACATTTGAAAAACTGTTTTTT
CASSTGTFEKLFF
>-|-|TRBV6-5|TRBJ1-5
TGTGCCAGCAGTTACAGGGGCCTCCTGCCCCAGCATTTT
CASSYRGLLPQHF
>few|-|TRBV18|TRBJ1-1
TGTGCCAGCTCACCAGCGGACAGTCAACACAGAACTGAAGCTTTCTTT
CASSPADSQHRTEAFF
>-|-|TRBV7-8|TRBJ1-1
TGTGCCAGCAGCTTCTCCCGGTTCGTCCCACGGGGAGGGGCCACTGAAGCTTTCTTT
CASSFSRFVPRGGATEAFF
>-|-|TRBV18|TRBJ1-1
TGTGCCAGCTCACCGCGTCAGGAAATGAACACTGAAGCTTTCTTT
CASSPRQEMNTEAFF
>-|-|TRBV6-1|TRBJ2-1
TGTGCCAGCAGTGTACTAAACTACAATGAGCAGTTCTTC
CASSVLNYNEQFF
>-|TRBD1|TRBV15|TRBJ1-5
TGTGCCACCAGCAGCGACAGGGGAGGCAATCAGCCCCAGCATTTT
CATSSDRGGNQPQHF
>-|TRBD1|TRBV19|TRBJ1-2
TGTGCCAGTGGGACAGGGCTATATGATCCCCTGGTCTATGGCTACACCTTC
CASGTGLYDPLVYGYTF
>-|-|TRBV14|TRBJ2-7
TGTGCCAGCAGCCAGGGCCGGACAGTTACCTACGAGCAGTACTTC
CASSQGRTVTYEQYF
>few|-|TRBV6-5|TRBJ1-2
TGTGCCAGCAGGGTTGGCCACGTGGGCCCGTATGGCTACACCTTC
CASRVGHVGPYGYTF
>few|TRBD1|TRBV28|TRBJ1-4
TGTGCCAGCAGTTTAAAGGGGGGGACAGGTCATGAAAAACTGTTTTTT
CASSLKGGTGHEKLFF
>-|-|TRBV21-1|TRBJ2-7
TGTGCCAGCAGCACAAGACAGGATGTGTCCTACGAGCAGTACTTC
CASSTRQDVSYEQYF
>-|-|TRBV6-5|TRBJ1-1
TGTGCCAGCAGACGGGGATTAATGAACACTGAAGCTTTCTTT
CASRRGLMNTEAFF
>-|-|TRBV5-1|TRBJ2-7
TGCGCCAGCAGCTTTGGTACAGGTTCCCTCCACGAGCAGTACTTC
CASSFGTGSLHEQYF
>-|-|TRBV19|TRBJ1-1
TGTGCCGCCGGCCAGGGTGGAACTGAAGCTTTCTTT
CAAGQGGTEAFF
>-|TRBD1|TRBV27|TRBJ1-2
TGTGCCAGCAGTTCCCTGGGACAGGGCAACTATGGCTACACCTTC
CASSSLGQGNYGYTF
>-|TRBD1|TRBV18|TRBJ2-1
TGTGCCAGCTCACCAGACAGGGTAACCTACAATGAGCAGTTCTTC
CASSPDRVTYNEQFF
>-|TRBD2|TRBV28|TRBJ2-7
TGTGCCAGCAGTCCGACTAGCGGGGACTACTACGAGCAGTACTTC
CASSPTSGDYYEQYF
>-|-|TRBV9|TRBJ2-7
TGTGCCAGCAGCGTAGGTGTTATAGAGTACGAGCAGTACTTC
CASSVGVIEYEQYF
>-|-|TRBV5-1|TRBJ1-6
TGCGCCAGCAGCTTGGAGTTAGAGAATTCACCCCTCCACTTT
CASSLELENSPLHF
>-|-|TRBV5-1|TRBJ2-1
TGCGCCAGCAGCTTGGAACTTACGGGAGTGGGTCGCGATGAGCAGTTCTTC
CASSLELTGVGRDEQFF
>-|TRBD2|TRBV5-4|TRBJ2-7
TGTGCCAGCAGCACGACTCTGACTAGCGGGAACTACGAGCAGTACTTC
CASSTTLTSGNYEQYF
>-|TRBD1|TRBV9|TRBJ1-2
TGTGCCAGCAGCCCCCCGACAGGGGGCCTTAATGGCTACACCTTC
CASSPPTGGLNGYTF
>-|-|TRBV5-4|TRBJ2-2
TGTGCCAGCAGCCGGTCCCCCGACACCGGGGAGCTGTTTTTT
CASSRSPDTGELFF
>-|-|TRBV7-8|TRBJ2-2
TGTGCCAGCAGCTTAGGAACAGGGCGGAACACCGGGGAGCTGTTTTTT
CASSLGTGRNTGELFF
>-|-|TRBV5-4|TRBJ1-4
TGTGCCAGCAGCTTGGGCGGGACTAATGAAAAACTGTTTTTT
CASSLGGTNEKLFF